Presented here are 18 T cell receptor beta chains from one specimen sequenced in a study of CD8 T cells in Susac syndrome. The RNA, about 0.45 to 1 ug, was put through reverse transcription using random hexamers. Via MiXCR, TCRdb re-called the immunoSEQ multiplex PCR reads, giving one row per CDR3 protein. The sample records 150,000 to 180,000 distinct CDR3 sequences, roughly 94% being singletons. What was sequenced was CD8+ T cells from PBMCs. The source is a human donor with multiple sclerosis.

The chain employs TRBV5-6 and TRBJ2-1, with D perhaps given as TRBD1 or TRBD2 (5 bases each). The CDR3 totals 16 residues. Trimming removed 2 bases from V and 0 bases from J, with 12 bases in between. CDR1 is SGHDT, CDR2 YYEEEE, per germline. This CDR3 reads CASSFPGPSSYNEQFF. DNA of the CDR3: TGTGCCAGCAGCTTCCCGGGGCCGAGCTCCTACAATGAGCAGTTCTTC.

This chain links TRBV27 with TRBJ2-7; TRBD2 is a possible D gene (5 bases). The V end was cut by 2 bases, the J end by 3 bases, with 8 bases between. The CDR3 contains 13 residues. Germline loops: CDR1 MNHEY, CDR2 SMNVEV (reference sequence). DNA for the CDR3: TGTGCCAGCAGTTTAAGAGGGTTCTACGAGCAGTACTTC. Its translation: CASSLRGFYEQYF.

This chain connects TRBV30 to TRBJ2-5; 8 nucleotides agree with TRBD1. CDR3 length: 11 residues. With V trimmed by 5 bases and J by 5 bases, 1 base remained unmatched. The V gene's germline CDR1 is GTSNPN and CDR2 SVGIG (reference sequence). The CDR3: CAWDRGETQYF. CDR3 bases: TGTGCCTGGGACAGGGGTGAGACCCAGTACTTC.

CDR3 in amino acids: CASSLKSWEGIYEQFF. CDR3 DNA: TGCGCCAGCAGCTTGAAGAGTTGGGAGGGGATTTATGAGCAGTTCTTC. The chain is built from TRBV4-3 and TRBJ2-1; 7 positions match TRBD2. Trimming at V came to 5 bases and at J to 8 bases, leaving 15 bases not matched to a gene. The CDR3 runs to 16 residues. Germline assignment: CDR1 LGHNA and CDR2 YSLEER.

The chain links TRBV4-2 to TRBJ1-1, with unresolved D. CDR1 is LGHNA and CDR2 is YNFKEQ in the germline V gene. V gave up 0 bases and J gave up 0 bases, with 14 bases separating them. This CDR3 is built from 17 residues. The CDR3 region is CASSQDPEYPLNTEAFF. The DNA of the CDR3 is TGTGCCAGCAGCCAAGATCCTGAATATCCTTTGAACACTGAAGCTTTCTTT.

The V call is TRBV19, the J call TRBJ1-5, with 7 bases identical to TRBD1. With V trimmed by 5 bases and J by 0 bases, 7 bases remained unmatched. Germline V gene data show CDR1 as LNHDA and CDR2 as SQIVND (reference sequence). The length of the CDR3 is 16 residues. The CDR3 is CASSPRDRDSNQPQHF. The CDR3 DNA reads as TGTGCCAGTAGTCCGCGGGACAGAGATAGCAATCAGCCCCAGCATTTT.

The chain has TRBV5-1 and TRBJ2-7; TRBD2 agrees at 8 bases. Germline loops: CDR1 SGHRS, CDR2 YFSETQ. The CDR3 contains 14 residues. Germline trimming cut 4 bases from V and 2 bases from J; bases unmatched to any gene: 5. The CDR3 reads CASSPTGLAYEQYF. The CDR3, as DNA: TGCGCCAGCAGCCCGACGGGACTAGCCTACGAGCAGTACTTC.

The table lists this clonotype with a count of one. V is TRBV30 and J is TRBJ1-3, with D perhaps TRBD1 (6 bases). This CDR3 has 16 amino acids. Germline CDR1 reads GTSNPN; CDR2 reads SVGIG (reference sequence). The germline V and J ends were trimmed by 3 bases and 6 bases, with 21 bases remaining between them. Here the CDR3 reads CAWRGMGHQNPNTIYF. CDR3 coding DNA: TGTGCCTGGAGGGGGATGGGACACCAAAACCCAAACACCATATATTTT.

V is TRBV29-1 and J is TRBJ1-4; D possibly corresponds to TRBD1 (6 bases). The germline CDR1 and CDR2 sequences are SQVTM and ANQGSEA. The CDR3 covers 14 residues. Trimming removed 0 bases at V and 4 bases at J, with 9 bases between. The CDR3, as DNA: TGCAGCGTTGAAGATGGGGGGCGTAATGAAAAACTGTTTTTT. Translation gives CSVEDGGRNEKLFF.

The chain couples TRBV6-5 to TRBJ2-7; D possibly corresponds to TRBD2 (5 bases). The CDR3 sequence is 17 residues long. The V and J ends lost 0 bases and 1 base respectively, with 16 bases between them. CDR1 and CDR2 (germline): MNHEY, SVGAGI. CDR3 in amino acids: CASSYSRPGSISYEQYF. The CDR3 region has the DNA TGTGCCAGCAGTTACTCAAGGCCGGGGTCAATTTCCTACGAGCAGTACTTC.

The chain carries TRBV2 and TRBJ2-7; a possible D gene is TRBD1 (6 bases). CDR1 and CDR2 (germline): SNHLY, FYNNEI. CDR3 length equals 13 residues. V was pared by 2 bases and J by 6 bases, with 11 bases between. CDR3 bases: TGTGCCAGCAGTGAACGGGCAGGGGCCGAGCAGTACTTC. Residues: CASSERAGAEQYF.

V is TRBV24-1 and J is TRBJ2-1, with unresolved D. The CDR3 totals 14 residues. Trimming left V 5 bases short and J 9 bases short, with 16 bases between. Germline CDR1 and CDR2: KGHDR and SFDVKD. The CDR3 is CATSGAAEMGEQFF. In nucleotides, the CDR3 is TGTGCCACCAGTGGGGCGGCCGAGATGGGTGAGCAGTTCTTC.

This clonotype was recorded only once. V gene TRBV27 combines with J gene TRBJ1-2, with 9 bases that match TRBD1. This CDR3 has 14 residues. Trimming cost V 6 bases and J 4 bases; bases outside gene matches: 6. Germline CDR1 and CDR2: MNHEY and SMNVEV (reference sequence). The CDR3 region is CASRGTGGVYGYTF. CDR3 coding DNA: TGTGCCAGCAGAGGAACAGGGGGCGTCTATGGCTACACCTTC.

The chain is built from TRBV7-9 and TRBJ2-7; no reliable D call. The ends were cut back, 5 bases at V and 6 bases at J, with 11 bases in the middle. The CDR3 is made up of 12 amino acids. CDR1 and CDR2 from the germline V gene are SEHNR and FQNEAQ (reference sequence). The CDR3 sequence: CASSPSWGEQYF. CDR3 DNA: TGTGCCAGCAGCCCCAGTTGGGGCGAGCAGTACTTC.

The chain joins TRBV5-1 to TRBJ1-2; tentatively, D is TRBD1 (6 bases). There are 13 residues in the CDR3. V was cut by 4 bases and J by 1 base, with 8 bases left in between. The V gene's germline CDR1 is SGHRS and CDR2 YFSETQ. The CDR3 nucleotides are TGCGCCAGCAGCGGGGACAATAACTATGGCTACACCTTC. As protein: CASSGDNNYGYTF.

The chain employs TRBV12-3 or TRBV12-4 and TRBJ1-2, with 7 bases lining up with TRBD1. The CDR3 runs to 16 residues. Trimming took 3 bases from V and 5 from J; bases not matched to a gene: 12. In DNA form, the CDR3 reads TGTGCCAGCAGTTTGAGACAGGGCGGGGGAATATATGGCTACACCTTC. This encodes CASSLRQGGGIYGYTF.

The CDR3 reads CATPQRSTGELFF. The CDR3 nucleotides read TGTGCCACCCCACAGCGTTCAACCGGGGAGCTGTTTTTT. The chain combines TRBV12-3 or TRBV12-4 with TRBJ2-2; D is undetermined. Trimming removed 10 bases from V and 5 bases from J, with 14 bases in between. The CDR3 spans 13 residues.

The chain has TRBV20-1 and TRBJ2-1; TRBD2 aligns across 10 bases. This CDR3 spans 14 amino acids. J lost 3 bases, V lost 4 bases, and 3 bases had no gene match. CDR1 is DFQATT and CDR2 is SNEGSKA in the germline V gene (reference sequence). CDR3: CSAITSGVYNEQFF. CDR3 bases: TGCAGTGCTATTACTAGCGGGGTCTACAATGAGCAGTTCTTC.